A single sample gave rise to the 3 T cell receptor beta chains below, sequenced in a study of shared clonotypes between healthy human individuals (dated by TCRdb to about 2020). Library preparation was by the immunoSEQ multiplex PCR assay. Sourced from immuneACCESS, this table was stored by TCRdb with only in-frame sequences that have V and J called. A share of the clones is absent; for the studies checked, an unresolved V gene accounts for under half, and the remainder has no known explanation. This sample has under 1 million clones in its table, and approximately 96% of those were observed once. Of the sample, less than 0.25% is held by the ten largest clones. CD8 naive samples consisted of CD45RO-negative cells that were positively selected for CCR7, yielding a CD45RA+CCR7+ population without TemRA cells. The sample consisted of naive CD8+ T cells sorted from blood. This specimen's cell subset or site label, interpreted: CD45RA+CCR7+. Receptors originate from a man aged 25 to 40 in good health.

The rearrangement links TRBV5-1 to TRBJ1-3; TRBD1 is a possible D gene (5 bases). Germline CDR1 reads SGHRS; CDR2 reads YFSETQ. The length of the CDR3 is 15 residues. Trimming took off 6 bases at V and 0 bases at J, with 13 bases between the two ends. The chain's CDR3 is CASTVDRLSGNTIYF. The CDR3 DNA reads TGCGCCAGCACCGTCGACAGACTCTCTGGAAACACCATATATTTT.

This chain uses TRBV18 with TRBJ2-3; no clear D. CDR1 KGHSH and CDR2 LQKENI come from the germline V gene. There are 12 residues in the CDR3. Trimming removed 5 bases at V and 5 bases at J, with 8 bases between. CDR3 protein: CASSTLLDTQYF. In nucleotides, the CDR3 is TGTGCCAGCTCAACCCTTCTAGATACGCAGTATTTT.

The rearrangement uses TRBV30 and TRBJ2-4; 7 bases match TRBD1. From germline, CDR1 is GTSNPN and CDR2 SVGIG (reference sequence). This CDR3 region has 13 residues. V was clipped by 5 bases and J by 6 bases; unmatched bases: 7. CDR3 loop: CAWETGSRNIQYF. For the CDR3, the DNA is TGTGCCTGGGAGACAGGGTCGAGAAACATTCAGTACTTC. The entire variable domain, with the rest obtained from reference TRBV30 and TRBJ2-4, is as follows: SQTIHQWPATLVQPVGSPLSLECTVEGTSNPNLYWYRQAAGRGLQLLFYSVGIGQISSEVPQNLSASRPQDRQFILSSKKLLLSDSGFYLCAWETGSRNIQYFGAGTRLSVL.